The rows below give T cell receptor beta chains drawn from one sample of a study of blood T cell repertoires in COVID-19. TCRdb's copy holds only in-frame clones and misses some; the assay was immunoSEQ multiplex PCR. The data hold around 58,000 clones, with roughly 80% observed a single time. Material for sequencing was PBMCs or T cells enriched from blood (not recorded which). All receptors derive from a woman between 35 and 50 years old with acute COVID-19. CDR3s include the opening cysteine and the closing phenylalanine or tryptophan. The D gene is left open where the match is weak. Size values are once, few and many counts, or a class for expanded clones, and some rows have none.

j_call d_call clone_size v_call cdr3_nt cdr3_aa
TRBJ2-3 TRBD2 . TRBV7-2 TGTGCCAGCAGCGCAAGGGGGGGGACTAGCCGCGATACGCAGTATTTT CASSARGGTSRDTQYF
TRBJ2-5 . . TRBV14 TGTGCCAGCAGCCAAGAAGGGTGGAGGGAGACCCAGTACTTC CASSQEGWRETQYF
TRBJ2-2 . . TRBV2 TGTGCCAGCACGCGGTCTCGGGCCGGGGAGCTGTTTTTT CASTRSRAGELFF
TRBJ2-5 . . TRBV24-1 TGTGCCACCAGTGACTTCGACAGCCAAGAGACCCAGTACTTC CATSDFDSQETQYF
TRBJ1-5 . . TRBV28 TGTGCCAGCACCCCCTATGGCAATCAGCCCCAGCATTTT CASTPYGNQPQHF
TRBJ1-6 . . TRBV11-2 TGTGCCAGCGCCCCGGAGCCGAGAGTCGATTCACCCCTCCACTTT CASAPEPRVDSPLHF
TRBJ1-4 TRBD1 few TRBV7-8 TGTGCCAGCAGCTTAGCGCAGGGGGCGAGTGAAAAACTGTTTTTT CASSLAQGASEKLFF
TRBJ1-3 . . TRBV18 TGTGCCAGCTCACCAAGGGGTCCAAGGGGCGAAGGTAACACCATATATTTT CASSPRGPRGEGNTIYF
TRBJ1-2 TRBD1 . TRBV10-2 TGCGCCAGCAGAACAGGGGACTATGGCTACACCTTC CASRTGDYGYTF
TRBJ2-3 . . TRBV28 TGTGCCAGCAGTTTTGGCGCCCGGGGGTCTAGGTCGCAGTATTTT CASSFGARGSRSQYF
TRBJ1-1 TRBD1 once TRBV20-1 TGCAGTGCTAGTTTCGGGACAGGGACCACTGAAGCTTTCTTT CSASFGTGTTEAFF
TRBJ2-1 TRBD2 . TRBV7-9 TGTGCCAGCACCTTCGGGGGGGAGGGTGAGCAGTTCTTC CASTFGGEGEQFF
TRBJ2-7 TRBD2 . TRBV28 TGTGCCAGCAGTCTCGGTCTGGGACTAGCCATCTACGAGCAGTACTTC CASSLGLGLAIYEQYF
TRBJ2-2 . . TRBV6-6 TGTGCCAGCAGTACTAAGGAGAACACCGGGGAGCTGTTTTTT CASSTKENTGELFF
TRBJ1-5 . few TRBV7-8 TGTGCCAGCAGCCCAGGGGTTAGCAATCAGCCCCAGCATTTT CASSPGVSNQPQHF
TRBJ2-1 . . TRBV27 TGTGCCAGCACCCCGAACGGGAACAATGAGCAGTTCTTC CASTPNGNNEQFF
TRBJ1-5 TRBD1 . TRBV4-2 TGTGCCAGCAGCCAAGGCGACAGGGACATAGGCAATCAGCCCCAGCATTTT CASSQGDRDIGNQPQHF
TRBJ2-3 TRBD2 . TRBV6-1 TGTGCCAGCAGTGAACTCTTTGGGACTAGCGGGAGTGTTAGCACAGATACGCAGTATTTT CASSELFGTSGSVSTDTQYF
TRBJ1-2 TRBD1 . TRBV6-5 TGTGCCAGCAGTCCCCCCCAGGACAGGGGAAATGGCTACACCTTC CASSPPQDRGNGYTF
TRBJ2-2 TRBD2 . TRBV5-1 TGCGCCAGCAGCTTGGTGGGGAGCGGGAGCACCGGGGAGCTGTTTTTT CASSLVGSGSTGELFF
TRBJ1-1 . . TRBV5-1 TGCGCCAGCAGCGCCGGTCAGGTGAACACTGAAGCTTTCTTT CASSAGQVNTEAFF
TRBJ1-3 . . TRBV11-2 TGTGCCAGCAGCGGTACAGGGACCGGAAACACCATATATTTT CASSGTGTGNTIYF
TRBJ2-5 TRBD2 . TRBV3-1/TRBV3-2 TGTGCCAGCAGCCAACCGCTAGCGGGAGGGAAAGAGACCCAGTACTTC CASSQPLAGGKETQYF
TRBJ2-5 . . TRBV5-4 TGTGCCAGCACCCTCCCCGGGCGGCAGGGTGAGGAGACCCAGTACTTC CASTLPGRQGEETQYF
TRBJ2-1 TRBD1 . TRBV19 TGTGCCAGTAGTTTACCTCACAGGGGGCTGTACTACAATGAGCAGTTCTTC CASSLPHRGLYYNEQFF
TRBJ2-5 TRBD1 once TRBV5-1 TGCGCCAGCAGCTTGGGGACAGGGTTTGGGGAGACCCAGTACTTC CASSLGTGFGETQYF
TRBJ1-2 TRBD1 . TRBV6-5 TGTGCCAGCAGTCGCCCGGGACAGGGGGCGTATGGCTACACCTTC CASSRPGQGAYGYTF
TRBJ1-2 TRBD1 . TRBV28 TGTGCCAGCAGTGACGGGACAGGGGGAGGTGGCTACACCTTC CASSDGTGGGGYTF